This note documents a single TCR beta chain sequence. Its cognate antigen has yet to be identified. Base qualities are not provided; no much larger clone lies one nucleotide away. The data were taken from a study of identical twins (TCRdb year 2016). For context, the study as a whole: To test whether fetal clonotypes persist, this study deep-sequenced TCR alpha and beta repertoires from monozygotic twins, from unrelated adults of various ages, and from cord blood. Replicate twin experiments were performed at different times using different library preparation protocols to rule out contamination.

Library preparation was by 5' RACE. TCRdb names Illumina HiSeq 2000 as the instrument used. A universal primer binding site was introduced by template switching, and a unique molecular identifier was present in the final cDNA, enabling accurate counting of TCR cDNA molecules. Specific primers in the conserved constant-segment region were used to synthesize first-strand cDNA for TCR alpha and beta chains. Each cDNA library was double barcoded, with a SMART-Mk sample barcode plus Illumina barcodes, to control for contamination. TruSeq adapter sequences and Illumina sample barcodes were added in two successive PCR steps. The Illumina HiSeq platform was used with custom primers to sequence TCR alpha and beta cDNA libraries. Per the original workflow: MiGEC processed the raw reads to extract unique molecular identifiers, while MiXCR was used to determine the CDR3 positions. Recombination models were inferred per individual with the repgenHMM and IGoR tools using an EM algorithm. The tcR package in R was used for shared clonotype analysis, with sharing normalized by the product of cloneset sizes. Out-of-frame nonproductive sequences were analyzed to study raw recombination free of thymic and clonal selection effects. The public reads were quality trimmed at Q25 with fastp and then assembled into clones with MiXCR by TCRdb, keeping productive beta chains. Identical CDR3 proteins give one entry, which carries the most common genes and DNA. TCRdb's processing, not the study's, gives the V and J calls here. This sample holds about 530,000 distinct CDR3 sequences; approximately 20% were observed only once. The ten largest make up approximately 0.5% of the sample.

Here is what the overall study found, with its caveats: Because the same donors could not be followed over many years, conclusions were based on cross-sectional statistical analysis. Zero-insertion analyses could be partly confounded by invariant T cells such as MAIT and iNKT, though diverse VJ usage argued against such confounding for most clonotypes. In monozygotic twins, recombination models systematically underestimated out-of-frame TCR alpha sharing, but the models matched the sharing seen between unrelated individuals. Compared with coincidental sharing between unrelated individuals, an excess of low generation-probability sequences was observed among out-of-frame TCR alpha sequences shared between twins. Abundant cord blood beta clonotypes had fewer insertions, young adult naive repertoires showed a similar but weaker trend, and memory repertoires showed no such trend. A weaker excess of twin sharing was found in beta out-of-frame sequences because the signal-to-noise ratio was lowered by fewer shared sequences.

Every donor was a healthy Caucasian. The twin cohort consisted of three pairs of female monozygotic twins, all aged roughly 18 to 30 years. Positive isolation kits from Invitrogen were used to isolate the CD4+ and CD8+ T cell populations. The sample was also linked to a second study, of yellow fever vaccine responses in identical twins. As the second paper documents: According to the authors, in identical twins the way T cells responded to vaccination appeared partly convergent and partly personalized. In the study, vaccine-responding T cell clones were precisely tracked in identical twins.

The source material was CD4+ T cells sorted from blood. The clonotype originates from a woman younger than 30 in good health.

The CDR3 has the sequence CASSDSGRAEDTQYF. In nucleotide form, the sequence is TGCGCCAGCAGTGATAGCGGGAGGGCCGAAGATACGCAGTATTTT. The rearranged segments are TRBV10-1 and TRBJ2-3, with 11 bases aligning to TRBD2. The CDR3 numbers 15 residues from cysteine through phenylalanine. The sequence is cut down to CDR3 DNA, 45 bases in frame from base 1. Relative to germline, V is missing 3 bases and J is missing 5 bases, with 4 bases of the junction outside any gene match. CDR1 is given as WNHNN and CDR2 as SYGVQD, both from the germline V gene (reference sequence).